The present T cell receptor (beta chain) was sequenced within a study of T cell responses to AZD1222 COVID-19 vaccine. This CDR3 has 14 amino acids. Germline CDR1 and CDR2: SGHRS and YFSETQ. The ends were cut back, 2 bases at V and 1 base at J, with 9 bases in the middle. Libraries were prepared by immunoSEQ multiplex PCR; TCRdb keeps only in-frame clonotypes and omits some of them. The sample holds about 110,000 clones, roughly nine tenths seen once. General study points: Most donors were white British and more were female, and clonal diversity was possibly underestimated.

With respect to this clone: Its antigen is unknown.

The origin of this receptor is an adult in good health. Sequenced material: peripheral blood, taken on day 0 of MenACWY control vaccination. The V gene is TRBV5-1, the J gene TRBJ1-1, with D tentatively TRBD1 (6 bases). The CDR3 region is CASSFDRPNTEAFF. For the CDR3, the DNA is TGCGCCAGCAGCTTCGACAGGCCGAACACTGAAGCTTTCTTT.